Listed here are 7 T cell receptor beta chains from one sample, sequenced in a study of blood T cell repertoires in COVID-19 (dated by TCRdb to the early 2020s). Library generation was performed with the immunoSEQ multiplex PCR assay. The table was pulled from immuneACCESS by TCRdb, which kept in-frame rearrangements only. Such tables lose some clones; where checked, under half of the loss comes from unresolved V genes, and the rest has no known cause. The sample table records 170,000 or so clones; approximately 88% of these occur just once. More than 6.5% of the sample belongs to the ten largest clones. What was sequenced was PBMCs or T cells enriched from blood (not recorded which). The receptors here all came from a woman aged 50 to 60 who had recovered from COVID-19.

The gene calls are TRBV19 and TRBJ1-3, with D hard to call. CDR1 and CDR2 from the germline V gene are LNHDA and SQIVND (reference sequence). The CDR3 spans 14 residues. Trimming stripped 0 bases from V and 3 bases from J, with 6 bases between. CDR3 amino acids: CASSIDFFGNTIYF. CDR3 bases: TGTGCCAGTAGTATAGATTTCTTTGGAAACACCATATATTTT.

The chain uses TRBV2 and TRBJ1-1; D is uncertain. In germline, CDR1 is SNHLY, CDR2 FYNNEI. This CDR3 has 14 amino acids. V dropped 1 base and J dropped 8 bases, with 14 bases sitting between them. The CDR3 sequence is CASSEVLAGLEAFF. In DNA form, the CDR3 reads TGTGCCAGCAGTGAAGTCTTGGCGGGCCTCGAAGCTTTCTTT.

This clone has only a few counts. The chain has TRBV11-3 and TRBJ2-2, with TRBD2 matching over 7 bases. J lost 4 bases, V lost 5 bases, and 7 bases had no gene match. Germline V gives CDR1 SGHNT, CDR2 YENEEA. This CDR3 has 15 residues. The CDR3 reads CASSPRLAVTGELFF. The CDR3 DNA sequence: TGTGCCAGCAGCCCAAGACTAGCCGTCACCGGGGAGCTGTTTTTT. Full variable domain (remainder filled in from reference TRBV11-3 and TRBJ2-2): EAGVVQSPRYKIIEKKQPVAFWCNPISGHNTLYWYLQNLGQGPELLIRYENEEAVDDSQLPKDRFSAERLKGVDSTLKIQPAELGDSAVYLCASSPRLAVTGELFFGEGSRLTVL.

V and J are TRBV19 and TRBJ1-2, with 12 bases matching TRBD1. The CDR3 contains 15 residues. The V gene end was trimmed by 10 bases and the J gene end by 2 bases; junction bases not matched to a gene: 8. Per germline, CDR1 LNHDA and CDR2 SQIVND (reference sequence). The CDR3 loop reads CATRDRGRQNYGYTF. The CDR3 DNA follows: TGTGCCACCCGGGACAGGGGGCGACAGAACTATGGCTACACCTTC.

The chain carries TRBV7-9 and TRBJ1-1; D gene unclear. Between the trimmed V and J ends, which lost 1 base and 0 bases, there was a span of 12 bases. Germline assignment: CDR1 SEHNR and CDR2 FQNEAQ (reference sequence). There are 16 residues in the CDR3. CDR3 in amino acids: CASSLGSAELNTEAFF. The CDR3 DNA reads TGTGCCAGCAGCTTAGGCAGTGCCGAATTGAACACTGAAGCTTTCTTT.

This sequence joins TRBV12-3 or TRBV12-4 and TRBJ2-5, with D perhaps matching TRBD1 (6 bases). Deletions cut 7 bases from V and 4 bases from J, with 13 bases between. The CDR3 spans 13 residues. Here the CDR3 DNA reads TGTGCCAGCAAAGGGACACCATCAGAGACCCAGTACTTC. Translating it yields CASKGTPSETQYF.

The chain carries TRBV12-5 and TRBJ1-2; weak D call: TRBD1 (6 bases). This CDR3 comprises 13 residues. V dropped 5 bases and J dropped 4 bases, with 11 bases sitting between them. Germline V gives CDR1 LGHNT, CDR2 FRNRAP. The CDR3 nucleotides read TGTGCTAGTGGTGAAGGACAGTCCTATGGCTACACCTTC. It translates to CASGEGQSYGYTF.